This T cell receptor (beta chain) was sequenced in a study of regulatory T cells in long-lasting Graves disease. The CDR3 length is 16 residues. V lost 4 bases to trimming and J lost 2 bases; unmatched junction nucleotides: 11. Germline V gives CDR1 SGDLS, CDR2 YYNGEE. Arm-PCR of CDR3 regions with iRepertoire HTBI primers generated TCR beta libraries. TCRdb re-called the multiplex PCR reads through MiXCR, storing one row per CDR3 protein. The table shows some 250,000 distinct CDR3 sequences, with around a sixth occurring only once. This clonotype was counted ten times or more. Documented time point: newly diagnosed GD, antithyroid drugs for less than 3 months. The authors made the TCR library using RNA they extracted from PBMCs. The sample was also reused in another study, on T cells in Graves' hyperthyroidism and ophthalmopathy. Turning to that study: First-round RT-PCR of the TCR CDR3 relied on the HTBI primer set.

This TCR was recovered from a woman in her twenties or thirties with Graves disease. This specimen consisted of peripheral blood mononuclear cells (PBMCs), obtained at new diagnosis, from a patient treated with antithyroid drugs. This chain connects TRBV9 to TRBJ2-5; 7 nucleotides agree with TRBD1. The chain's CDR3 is CASSSEPTGVQETQYF. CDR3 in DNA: TGTGCCAGCAGCTCCGAACCCACAGGGGTACAAGAGACCCAGTACTTC.